Listed below are T cell receptor beta chains from one sample, sequenced in a study of cytomegalovirus exposure and HLA in healthy donors. Only in-frame clones appear in the TCRdb table, and some are missing; sequencing was by immunoSEQ multiplex PCR. Found here are 110,000 to 150,000 clones, about 89% of them singletons; the top ten hold about 0.7%. The specimen sequenced was PBMCs. The receptors stem from a man between 18 and 35 years old in good health and CMV-seronegative. The conserved cysteine and the conserved F or W are not part of the CDR3 here. The order of the fields is CDR3 protein, J gene, V gene.

cdr3_aa: AWSVVDSPLH
j_call: TRBJ1-6
v_call: TRBV30

cdr3_aa: ATSRDPGDRLDGYT
j_call: TRBJ1-2
v_call: TRBV15

cdr3_aa: ASSLGGRETQY
j_call: TRBJ2-5
v_call: TRBV11-2

cdr3_aa: ASSYQSRAETQY
j_call: TRBJ2-5
v_call: TRBV6-5

cdr3_aa: ASSLTSGRWETQY
j_call: TRBJ2-5
v_call: TRBV7-6

cdr3_aa: AIQGLYGYT
j_call: TRBJ1-2
v_call: TRBV6-1

cdr3_aa: ASSARTGFGHTDTQY
j_call: TRBJ2-3
v_call: TRBV7-6

cdr3_aa: ASSLTRDRVGGYT
j_call: TRBJ1-2
v_call: TRBV27

cdr3_aa: ASSPGDSGNYGYT
j_call: TRBJ1-2
v_call: TRBV19

cdr3_aa: ASSVGGAGAGELF
j_call: TRBJ2-2
v_call: TRBV25-1

cdr3_aa: ASSLQGLNTEAF
j_call: TRBJ1-1
v_call: TRBV6-5

cdr3_aa: ASSPNQGRDEKLF
j_call: TRBJ1-4
v_call: TRBV18

cdr3_aa: ASSVGTGGSYEQY
j_call: TRBJ2-7
v_call: TRBV5-4

cdr3_aa: ASSISGSRETQY
j_call: TRBJ2-5
v_call: TRBV7-2

cdr3_aa: ASSEVGGNNQPQH
j_call: TRBJ1-5
v_call: TRBV6-1

cdr3_aa: ASSLERAVGSTEAF
j_call: TRBJ1-1
v_call: TRBV7-3

cdr3_aa: ASSATNTGELF
j_call: TRBJ2-2
v_call: TRBV9

cdr3_aa: ASFRRDRGQY
j_call: TRBJ2-7
v_call: TRBV7-3

cdr3_aa: ASSTGTSSTDEQF
j_call: TRBJ2-1
v_call: TRBV7-9

cdr3_aa: ASSRGTAETQY
j_call: TRBJ2-5
v_call: TRBV7-3

cdr3_aa: ASSFAGAVEKLF
j_call: TRBJ1-4
v_call: TRBV7-9

cdr3_aa: AWSQLAGILGTDTQY
j_call: TRBJ2-3
v_call: TRBV30

cdr3_aa: ASSSGPRLADTQY
j_call: TRBJ2-3
v_call: TRBV7-6

cdr3_aa: SVREGTDTQY
j_call: TRBJ2-3
v_call: TRBV29-1

cdr3_aa: ASSFGTTGELF
j_call: TRBJ2-2
v_call: TRBV5-1

cdr3_aa: ASSRVGANTEAF
j_call: TRBJ1-1
v_call: TRBV5-1

cdr3_aa: ASSDLGQTLVGEKLF
j_call: TRBJ1-4
v_call: TRBV25-1

cdr3_aa: ASSLSRLAGELF
j_call: TRBJ2-2
v_call: TRBV27

cdr3_aa: ASSLGAGGYTEAF
j_call: TRBJ1-1
v_call: TRBV27

cdr3_aa: ASSPAGAPYEQY
j_call: TRBJ2-7
v_call: TRBV9

cdr3_aa: ASSQTGNYGYT
j_call: TRBJ1-2
v_call: TRBV4-3

cdr3_aa: ASSSNQGSEQY
j_call: TRBJ2-7
v_call: TRBV7-6

cdr3_aa: ASTLTGAAGTQY
j_call: TRBJ2-5
v_call: TRBV28

cdr3_aa: ASSADALAGDQETQY
j_call: TRBJ2-5
v_call: TRBV7-3

cdr3_aa: ASSEEAGGPFSTDTQY
j_call: TRBJ2-3
v_call: TRBV2

cdr3_aa: ASSTRAATNEKLF
j_call: TRBJ1-4
v_call: TRBV25-1

cdr3_aa: ASSANREGGENIQY
j_call: TRBJ2-4
v_call: TRBV9

cdr3_aa: SVDRGGTEAF
j_call: TRBJ1-1
v_call: TRBV29-1

cdr3_aa: ASSPTGGRNTEAF
j_call: TRBJ1-1
v_call: TRBV7-9

cdr3_aa: ASSSVAKNIQY
j_call: TRBJ2-4
v_call: TRBV11-2

cdr3_aa: ASSQAVRVGYT
j_call: TRBJ1-2
v_call: TRBV14

cdr3_aa: ASSLVGDRNTEAF
j_call: TRBJ1-1
v_call: TRBV7-2

cdr3_aa: ASSVMERTGELF
j_call: TRBJ2-2
v_call: TRBV18

cdr3_aa: AWSAKGAEEKLF
j_call: TRBJ1-4
v_call: TRBV30

cdr3_aa: ASKRPTGELF
j_call: TRBJ2-2
v_call: TRBV28

cdr3_aa: ASSKDPPGRTPSYGYT
j_call: TRBJ1-2
v_call: TRBV21-1

cdr3_aa: ASRSGTGSYNEQF
j_call: TRBJ2-1
v_call: TRBV28

cdr3_aa: ASSAHSNYGYT
j_call: TRBJ1-2
v_call: TRBV27

cdr3_aa: ASSIGKDRRETQY
j_call: TRBJ2-5
v_call: TRBV19

cdr3_aa: ASSDGTGVEKLF
j_call: TRBJ1-4
v_call: TRBV10-1

cdr3_aa: AISESGGGTTDTQY
j_call: TRBJ2-3
v_call: TRBV10-3

cdr3_aa: AWRDRGQNYGYT
j_call: TRBJ1-2
v_call: TRBV30

cdr3_aa: ASSLATTNEKLF
j_call: TRBJ1-4
v_call: TRBV27